This entry concerns a single T cell receptor (beta chain). Antigen unknown. Original analysis: Owing to the provision of junction-only sequences devoid of quality scores by immunoSEQ, filtering differed. Sequencing used immunoSEQ multiplex PCR; TCRdb keeps in-frame clones, though not all of them. V and J calls and clone size are those listed in that table; D and trimming were worked out from the DNA. This table has a few million clones, approximately 95% appearing once. This entry comes from a study of shared clonotypes between healthy human individuals. Whole-study context: Three plates were used per donor for CD4 naive, three for CD4 memory, two for CD8 naive and one for CD8 memory.

Study-level points and caveats: Compared with clonotypes that all four donors shared, non-shared clonotypes had lower generation probabilities.

The CDR3 contains 15 residues. Germline V gene data show CDR1 as MNHNY and CDR2 as SVGAGI (reference sequence). Trimming cost V 0 bases and J 10 bases, with 16 bases left between them. What was sequenced was naive CD4+ T cells from PBMCs. Regarding subset: CD45RA+ positively selected. The rearrangement uses TRBV6-6 and TRBJ1-5; TRBD1 might be the D (6 bases). The sequence derives from a young man in good health. Some clones in this sample may be carry-over from other donors' samples. Here the CDR3 reads CASSYSPQDRSPQHF. The CDR3 bases are TGTGCCAGCAGTTACTCGCCTCAAGACAGGTCCCCCCAGCATTTT.